The 9 T cell receptor beta chains listed next were all sequenced from one sample in a study of shared clonotypes between healthy human individuals. TCRdb's table, derived via immunoSEQ multiplex PCR, lists solely in-frame clones and lacks some. The sample has millions of clones, about 92% seen once. Sample: naive CD4+ T cells from PBMCs. Subset: CD45RA+ positively selected. These receptors came from a man aged 18 to 35 in good health. Some clones in this sample may be carry-over from other donors' samples.

As concerns this clone: This same CDR3 is encoded by further DNA sequences in the sample. The chain joins TRBV10-3 to TRBJ2-3; 7 nucleotides match TRBD2. Unmatched junction bases numbered 5, after V lost 8 bases and J lost 3 bases. Germline assignment: CDR1 ENHRY and CDR2 SYGVKD. The CDR3 runs 13 residues. The CDR3 here is CAISGGGTDTQYF. CDR3 coding DNA: TGTGCCATCTCTGGGGGGGGTACAGATACGCAGTATTTT.

The chain couples TRBV5-5 to TRBJ2-5, with no clear D. The V end was cut by 6 bases, the J end by 2 bases, with 14 bases between. The length of the CDR3 is 14 residues. Germline CDR1 reads SGHKS; CDR2 reads YYEKEE (reference sequence). CDR3 coding DNA: TGTGCCAGCAACCTTTGGTCTTTACAAGAGACCCAGTACTTC. It yields the protein CASNLWSLQETQYF.

This chain links TRBV12-5 with TRBJ1-4, with 7 nucleotides matching TRBD1. The CDR3 is 15 amino acids. V lost 2 bases, J lost 5 bases, and 5 bases stayed unmatched. The germline V gene has CDR1 LGHNT and CDR2 FRNRAP. For the CDR3, the DNA is TGTGCTAGTGGTTTGAAACAGGGGCCCAATGAAAAACTGTTTTTT. Amino acid sequence: CASGLKQGPNEKLFF.

The chain carries TRBV6-5 and TRBJ2-1, with D hard to call. CDR3 length: 13 residues. Germline V gene sequence: CDR1 MNHEY, CDR2 SVGAGI. The ends were cut back, 0 bases at V and 8 bases at J, with 8 bases in the middle. CDR3 loop: CASSYSRRHEQFF. CDR3 coding DNA: TGTGCCAGCAGTTACTCGAGACGCCATGAGCAGTTCTTC.

This clone was observed a handful of times. The V call is TRBV6-6, the J call TRBJ1-2; the match to TRBD1 covers 9 bases. Looked up from germline, CDR1 is MNHNY and CDR2 is SVGAGI (reference sequence). The J segment lost 7 bases and the V segment lost 7 bases, leaving 7 bases of the junction unmatched. The CDR3 spans 13 residues. CDR3: CASIGQGIGGYTF. The CDR3 coding sequence is TGTGCCAGCATAGGACAGGGGATTGGTGGCTACACCTTC.

This clone was seen only once. The chain couples TRBV7-7 to TRBJ2-7; D tentatively fits TRBD1 or TRBD2 (5 bases each). The CDR3 runs to 15 residues. Between the trimmed V and J ends, which lost 2 bases and 2 bases, there was a span of 13 bases. Germline V lookup: CDR1 SSHAT, CDR2 FNYEAQ (reference sequence). The CDR3 DNA reads TGTGCCAGCAGCTTATCACCGGGACCCCCCTACGAGCAGTACTTC. This codes for CASSLSPGPPYEQYF.

The CDR3: CASRLGRVGGADTQYF. CDR3 DNA sequence: TGTGCCAGCAGACTAGGGCGGGTTGGAGGCGCAGATACGCAGTATTTT. The chain couples TRBV7-8 to TRBJ2-3; tentatively, D is TRBD2 (5 bases). The CDR3 extends over 16 amino acids. V shed 6 bases and J shed 4 bases, with 20 bases lying between them. CDR1 SGHVS and CDR2 FQNEAQ come from the germline V gene.

The genes are TRBV5-1 and TRBJ1-4; D is uncertain. The CDR3 is 14 amino acids. Trimming took 4 bases from V and 5 from J, leaving 12 bases between them. Germline lookup yields CDR1 SGHRS and CDR2 YFSETQ. The CDR3 coding sequence is TGCGCCAGCAGCGTCGGAGGAGAGAATGAAAAACTGTTTTTT. It specifies CASSVGGENEKLFF.

V gene TRBV29-1 combines with J gene TRBJ1-2, with D uncertain. The length of the CDR3 is 16 residues. The germline CDR1 and CDR2 sequences are SQVTM and ANQGSEA. The V gene lost 3 bases and the J gene lost 1 base, with 18 bases spanning the gap. This CDR3 is CSVDLGAGSNNYGYTF. In DNA, the CDR3 is TGCAGCGTTGATTTGGGTGCAGGCAGCAATAACTATGGCTACACCTTC.